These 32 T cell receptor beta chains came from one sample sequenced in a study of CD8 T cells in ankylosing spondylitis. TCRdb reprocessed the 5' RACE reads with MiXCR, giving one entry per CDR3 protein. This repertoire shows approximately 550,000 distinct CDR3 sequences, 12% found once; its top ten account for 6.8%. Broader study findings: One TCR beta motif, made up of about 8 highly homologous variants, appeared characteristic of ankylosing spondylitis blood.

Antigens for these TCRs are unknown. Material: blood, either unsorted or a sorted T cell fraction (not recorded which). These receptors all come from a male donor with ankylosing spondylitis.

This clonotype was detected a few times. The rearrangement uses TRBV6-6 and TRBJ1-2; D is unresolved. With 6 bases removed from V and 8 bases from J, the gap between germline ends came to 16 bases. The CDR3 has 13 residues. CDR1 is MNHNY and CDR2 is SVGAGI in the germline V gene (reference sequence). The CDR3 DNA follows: TGTGCCAGCAGAGCGCAGAGGGTACAGGGCTACACCTTC. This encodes CASRAQRVQGYTF.

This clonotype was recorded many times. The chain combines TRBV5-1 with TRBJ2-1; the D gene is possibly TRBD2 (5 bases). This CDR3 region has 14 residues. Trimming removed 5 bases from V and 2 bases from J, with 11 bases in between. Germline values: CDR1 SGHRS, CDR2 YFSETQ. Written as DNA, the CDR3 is TGCGCCAGCAGGCCGGAGGTCCCCTACAATGAGCAGTTCTTC. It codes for CASRPEVPYNEQFF.

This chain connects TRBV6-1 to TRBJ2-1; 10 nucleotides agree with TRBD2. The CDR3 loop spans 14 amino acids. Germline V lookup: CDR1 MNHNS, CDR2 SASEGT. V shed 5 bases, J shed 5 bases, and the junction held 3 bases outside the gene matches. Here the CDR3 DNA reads TGTGCCAGCAGTCGGAGCGGGAGGGACAATGAGCAGTTCTTC. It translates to CASSRSGRDNEQFF.

CDR3 in DNA: TGTGCCAGCAGCTTAGGTGTGGCGGGAGGCGGGGAGACCCAGTACTTC. It specifies CASSLGVAGGGETQYF. V is TRBV11-2 and J is TRBJ2-5; 8 bases align to TRBD2. Per the germline V gene, CDR1 is SGHAT and CDR2 is FQNNGV. V was pared by 1 base and J by 5 bases, with 9 bases of the junction left unmatched. The CDR3 contains 16 residues.

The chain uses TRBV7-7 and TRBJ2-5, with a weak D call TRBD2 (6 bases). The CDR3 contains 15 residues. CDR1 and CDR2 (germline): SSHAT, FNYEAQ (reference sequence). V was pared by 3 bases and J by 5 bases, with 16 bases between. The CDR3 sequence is CASSFGGRGEETQYF. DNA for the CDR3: TGTGCCAGCAGCTTTGGGGGGAGAGGGGAGGAGACCCAGTACTTC.

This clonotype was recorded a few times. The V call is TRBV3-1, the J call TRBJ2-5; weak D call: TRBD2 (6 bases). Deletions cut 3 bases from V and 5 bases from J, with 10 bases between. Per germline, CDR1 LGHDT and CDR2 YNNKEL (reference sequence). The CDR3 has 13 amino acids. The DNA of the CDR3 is TGTGCCAGCAGCCAGACTAGGACGGAGACCCAGTACTTC. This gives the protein CASSQTRTETQYF.

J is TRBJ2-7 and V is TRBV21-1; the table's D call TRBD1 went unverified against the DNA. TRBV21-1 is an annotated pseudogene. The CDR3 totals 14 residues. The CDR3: CASSNRQTNYEQYV. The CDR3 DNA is TGTGCCAGCAGCAACAGACAGACCAACTACGAGCAGTACGTC.

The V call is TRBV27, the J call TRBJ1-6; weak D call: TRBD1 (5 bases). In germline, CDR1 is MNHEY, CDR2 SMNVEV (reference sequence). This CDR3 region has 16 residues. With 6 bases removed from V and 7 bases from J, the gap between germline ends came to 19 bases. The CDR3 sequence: CASSPNGAGLNSPLHF. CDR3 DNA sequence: TGTGCCAGCAGCCCGAACGGTGCAGGGTTGAATTCACCCCTCCACTTT.

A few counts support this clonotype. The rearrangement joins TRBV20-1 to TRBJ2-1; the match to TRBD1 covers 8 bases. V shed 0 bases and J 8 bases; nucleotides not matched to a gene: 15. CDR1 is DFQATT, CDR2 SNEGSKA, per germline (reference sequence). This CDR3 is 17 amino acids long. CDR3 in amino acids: CSARDRRQGRWGDEQFF. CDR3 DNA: TGCAGTGCTAGAGACCGTCGACAGGGGCGCTGGGGAGATGAGCAGTTCTTC.

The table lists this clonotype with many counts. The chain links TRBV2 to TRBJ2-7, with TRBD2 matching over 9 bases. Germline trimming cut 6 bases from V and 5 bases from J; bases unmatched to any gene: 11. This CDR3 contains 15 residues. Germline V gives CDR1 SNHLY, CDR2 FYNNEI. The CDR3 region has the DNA TGTGCCAGCAGGGTGACTAGCGGACTCCTTAACGAGCAGTACTTC. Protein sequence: CASRVTSGLLNEQYF.

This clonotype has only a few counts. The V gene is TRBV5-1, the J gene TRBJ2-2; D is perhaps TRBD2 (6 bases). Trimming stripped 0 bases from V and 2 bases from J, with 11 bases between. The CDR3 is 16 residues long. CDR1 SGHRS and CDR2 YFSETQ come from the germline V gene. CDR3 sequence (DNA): TGCGCCAGCAGCTTGGAGGGGACTCTAAACACCGGGGAGCTGTTTTTT. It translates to CASSLEGTLNTGELFF. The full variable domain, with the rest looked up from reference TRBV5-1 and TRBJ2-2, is KAGVTQTPRYLIKTRGQQVTLSCSPISGHRSVSWYQQTPGQGLQFLFEYFSETQRNKGNFPGRFSGRQFSNSRSEMNVSTLELGDSALYLCASSLEGTLNTGELFFGEGSRLTVL.

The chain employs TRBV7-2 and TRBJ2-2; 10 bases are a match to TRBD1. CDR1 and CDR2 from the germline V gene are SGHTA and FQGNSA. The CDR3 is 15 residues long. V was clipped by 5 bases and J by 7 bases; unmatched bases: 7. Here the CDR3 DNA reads TGTGCCAGCAGCCCTGACAGGGGGCGAGTCGGGGAGCTGTTTTTT. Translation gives CASSPDRGRVGELFF. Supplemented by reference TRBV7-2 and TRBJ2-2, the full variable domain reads GAGVSQSPSNKVTEKGKDVELRCDPISGHTALYWYRQSLGQGLEFLIYFQGNSAPDKSGLPSDRFSAERTGGSVSTLTIQRTQQEDSAVYLCASSPDRGRVGELFFGEGSRLTVL.

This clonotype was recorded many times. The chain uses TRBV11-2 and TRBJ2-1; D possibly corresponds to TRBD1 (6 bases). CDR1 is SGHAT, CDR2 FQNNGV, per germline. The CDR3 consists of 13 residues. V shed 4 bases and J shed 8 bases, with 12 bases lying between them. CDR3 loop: CASSSNRVYEQFF. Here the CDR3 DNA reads TGTGCCAGCAGCTCAAACAGGGTCTATGAGCAGTTCTTC.

CDR3: CASSEGDESYEQYF. The CDR3, as DNA: TGCGCCAGTTCGGAGGGGGATGAGTCCTACGAGCAGTACTTC. The V and J genes are TRBV5-1 and TRBJ2-7; D may be TRBD1 or TRBD2 (6 bases each). The CDR3 runs to 14 residues. In germline, CDR1 is SGHRS, CDR2 YFSETQ. V was trimmed by 8 bases and J by 1 base, leaving 16 bases between them.

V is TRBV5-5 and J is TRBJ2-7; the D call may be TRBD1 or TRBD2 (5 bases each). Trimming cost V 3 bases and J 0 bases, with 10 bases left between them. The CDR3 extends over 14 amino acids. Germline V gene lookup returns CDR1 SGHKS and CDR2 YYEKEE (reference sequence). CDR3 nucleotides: TGTGCCAGCAGCTCGGGACCGTCCTCCTACGAGCAGTACGTC. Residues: CASSSGPSSYEQYV.

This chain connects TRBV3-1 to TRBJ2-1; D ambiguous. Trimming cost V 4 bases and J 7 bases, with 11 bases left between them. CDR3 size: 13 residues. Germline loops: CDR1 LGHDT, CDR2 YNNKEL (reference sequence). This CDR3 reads CASSLQISNEQFF. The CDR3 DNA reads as TGTGCCAGCAGCCTTCAAATATCGAATGAGCAGTTCTTC.

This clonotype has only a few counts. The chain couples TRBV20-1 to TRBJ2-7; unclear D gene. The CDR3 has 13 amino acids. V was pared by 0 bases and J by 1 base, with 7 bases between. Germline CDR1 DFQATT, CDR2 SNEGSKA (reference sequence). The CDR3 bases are TGCAGTGCTAGAGATCATGAATCCTACGAGCAGTACGTC. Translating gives CSARDHESYEQYV.

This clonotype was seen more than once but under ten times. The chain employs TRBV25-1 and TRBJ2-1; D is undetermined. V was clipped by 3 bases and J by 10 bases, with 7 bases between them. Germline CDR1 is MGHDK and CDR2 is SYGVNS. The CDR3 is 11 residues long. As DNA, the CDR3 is TGTGCCAGCAGTGATGACCGCGAGCAGTTCTTC. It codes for CASSDDREQFF.

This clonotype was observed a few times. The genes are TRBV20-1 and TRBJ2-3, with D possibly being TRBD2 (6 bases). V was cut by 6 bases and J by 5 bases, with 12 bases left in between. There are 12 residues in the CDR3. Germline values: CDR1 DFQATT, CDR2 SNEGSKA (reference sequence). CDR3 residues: CSAPGLRDTQYF. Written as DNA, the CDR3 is TGCAGTGCCCCGGGACTCAGAGATACGCAGTATTTT.

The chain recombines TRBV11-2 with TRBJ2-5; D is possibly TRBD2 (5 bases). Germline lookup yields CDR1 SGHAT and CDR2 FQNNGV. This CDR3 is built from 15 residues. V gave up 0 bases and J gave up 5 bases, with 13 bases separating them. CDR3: CASSLDLGGRETQYF. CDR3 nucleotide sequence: TGTGCCAGCAGCTTAGATCTCGGAGGCAGGGAGACCCAGTACTTC.

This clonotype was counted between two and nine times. CDR3 in amino acids: CASSQSQNRNEQFF. The CDR3 bases are TGTGCCAGCAGCCAATCCCAGAATCGGAATGAGCAGTTCTTC. The chain carries TRBV3-1 and TRBJ2-1, with no clear D. Germline assignment: CDR1 LGHDT and CDR2 YNNKEL (reference sequence). CDR3 length: 14 amino acids. Trimming shortened V by 2 bases and J by 7 bases, and 12 bases separated the two germline ends.

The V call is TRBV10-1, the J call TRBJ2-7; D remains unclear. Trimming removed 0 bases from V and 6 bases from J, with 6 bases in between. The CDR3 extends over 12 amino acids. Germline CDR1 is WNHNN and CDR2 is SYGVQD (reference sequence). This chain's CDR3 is CASSESEREQYF. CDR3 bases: TGCGCCAGCAGTGAGTCGGAACGCGAGCAGTACTTC.

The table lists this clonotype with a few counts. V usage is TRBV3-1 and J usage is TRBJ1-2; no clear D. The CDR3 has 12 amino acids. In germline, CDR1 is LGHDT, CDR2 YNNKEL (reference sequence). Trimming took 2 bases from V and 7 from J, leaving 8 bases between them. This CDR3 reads CASSQSSSGYTF. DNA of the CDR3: TGTGCCAGCAGCCAAAGTTCATCTGGCTACACCTTC.

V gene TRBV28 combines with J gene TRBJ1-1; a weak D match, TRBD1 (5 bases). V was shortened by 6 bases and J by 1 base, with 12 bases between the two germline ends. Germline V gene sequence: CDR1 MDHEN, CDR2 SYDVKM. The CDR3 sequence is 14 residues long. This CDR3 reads CASRLAGPNTEAFF. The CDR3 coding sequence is TGTGCCAGCAGGCTAGCGGGACCGAACACTGAAGCTTTCTTT.

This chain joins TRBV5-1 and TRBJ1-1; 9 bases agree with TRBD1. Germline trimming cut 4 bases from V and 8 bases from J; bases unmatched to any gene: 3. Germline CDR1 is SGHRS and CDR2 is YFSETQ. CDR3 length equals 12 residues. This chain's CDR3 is CASSEDRGEAFF. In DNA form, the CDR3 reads TGCGCCAGCAGCGAGGACAGGGGCGAAGCTTTCTTT. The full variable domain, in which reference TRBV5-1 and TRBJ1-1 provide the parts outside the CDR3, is KAGVTQTPRYLIKTRGQQVTLSCSPISGHRSVSWYQQTPGQGLQFLFEYFSETQRNKGNFPGRFSGRQFSNSRSEMNVSTLELGDSALYLCASSEDRGEAFFGQGTRLTVV.

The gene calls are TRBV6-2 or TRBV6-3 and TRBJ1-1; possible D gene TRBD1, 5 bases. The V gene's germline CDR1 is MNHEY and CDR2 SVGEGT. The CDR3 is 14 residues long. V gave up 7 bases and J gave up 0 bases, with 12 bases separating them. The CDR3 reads CASIVGGMNTEAFF. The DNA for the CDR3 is TGTGCCAGCATTGTCGGGGGGATGAACACTGAAGCTTTCTTT.

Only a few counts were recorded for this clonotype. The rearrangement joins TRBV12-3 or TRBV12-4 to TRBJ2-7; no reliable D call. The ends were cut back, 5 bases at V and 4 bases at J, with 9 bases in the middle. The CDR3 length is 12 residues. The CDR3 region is CASSEMAYEQYF. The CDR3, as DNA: TGTGCCAGCAGTGAGATGGCGTACGAGCAGTACTTC.

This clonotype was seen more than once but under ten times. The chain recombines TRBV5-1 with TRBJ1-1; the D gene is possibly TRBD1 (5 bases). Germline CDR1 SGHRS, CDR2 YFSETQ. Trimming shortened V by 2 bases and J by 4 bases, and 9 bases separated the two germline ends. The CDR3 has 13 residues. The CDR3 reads CASSFRQLTEAFF. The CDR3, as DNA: TGCGCCAGCAGCTTCCGACAGCTCACTGAAGCTTTCTTT.

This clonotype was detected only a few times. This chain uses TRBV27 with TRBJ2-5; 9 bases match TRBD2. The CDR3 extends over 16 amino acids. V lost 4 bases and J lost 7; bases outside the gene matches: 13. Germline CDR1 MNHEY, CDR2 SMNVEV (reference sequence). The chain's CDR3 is CASSSRGRGEIGTQYF. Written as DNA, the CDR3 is TGTGCCAGCAGTTCGCGCGGGAGGGGAGAAATTGGGACCCAGTACTTC.

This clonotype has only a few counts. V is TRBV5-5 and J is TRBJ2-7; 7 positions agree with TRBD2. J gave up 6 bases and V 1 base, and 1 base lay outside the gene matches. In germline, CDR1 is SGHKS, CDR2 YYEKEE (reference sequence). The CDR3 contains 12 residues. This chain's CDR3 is CASSLTGGEQYV. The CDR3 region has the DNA TGTGCCAGCAGCTTGACGGGAGGCGAGCAGTACGTC.

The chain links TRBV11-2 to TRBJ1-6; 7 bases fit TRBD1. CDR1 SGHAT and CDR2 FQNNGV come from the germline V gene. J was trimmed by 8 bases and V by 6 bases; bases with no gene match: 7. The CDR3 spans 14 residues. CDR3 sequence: CASSRRDSDSPLHF. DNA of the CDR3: TGTGCCAGCAGTCGGAGGGACAGTGATTCACCCCTCCACTTT.

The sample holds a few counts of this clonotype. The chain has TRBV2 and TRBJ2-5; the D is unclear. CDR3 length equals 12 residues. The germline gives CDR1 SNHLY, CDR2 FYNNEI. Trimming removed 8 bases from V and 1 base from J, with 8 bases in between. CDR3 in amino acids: CASGPGQETQYF. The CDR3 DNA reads TGTGCCAGCGGGCCCGGCCAAGAGACCCAGTACTTC.